The 22 T cell receptor beta chains listed next were all sequenced from one sample in a study of blood T cell repertoires in COVID-19. Using immunoSEQ multiplex PCR, the repertoire was profiled, and TCRdb retains in-frame clones only, with some absent. This sample has over 150,000 clones, with roughly four fifths found just once. Material for sequencing was peripheral blood. The source is a man in his 70s with active or convalescent COVID-19.

CDR3 sequence reads: CASSRKDINYGYTF. The CDR3 nucleotides read TGTGCCAGCAGTCGTAAGGACATCAACTATGGCTACACCTTC. This chain joins TRBV27 and TRBJ1-2; D is perhaps TRBD1 (5 bases). The germline V and J ends were trimmed by 5 bases and 2 bases, with 12 bases remaining between them. Germline V gene data show CDR1 as MNHEY and CDR2 as SMNVEV (reference sequence). This CDR3 is built from 14 residues.

The V call is TRBV25-1, the J call TRBJ1-6; a possible D gene is TRBD1 (5 bases). There are 14 residues in the CDR3. Trimming took 6 bases from V and 8 from J, leaving 14 bases between them. The germline V gene has CDR1 MGHDK and CDR2 SYGVNS. This chain's CDR3 is CASSIAGADSPLHF. The CDR3 DNA follows: TGTGCCAGCAGCATAGCTGGGGCGGATTCACCCCTCCACTTT.

The rearrangement uses TRBV15 and TRBJ2-1, with a tentative D call TRBD2 (6 bases). CDR3 length: 17 amino acids. The germline V and J ends were trimmed by 1 base and 0 bases, with 13 bases remaining between them. CDR1 is LNHNV and CDR2 is YYDKDF in the germline V gene (reference sequence). The CDR3 loop is CATSRVRSGSSYNEQFF. The CDR3 region has the DNA TGTGCCACCAGCAGAGTCCGTAGCGGAAGCTCCTACAATGAGCAGTTCTTC.

J is TRBJ2-5 and V is TRBV29-1; TRBD2 is a possible D gene (6 bases). V gave up 4 bases and J gave up 0 bases, with 12 bases separating them. Germline V gene sequence: CDR1 SQVTM, CDR2 ANQGSEA. The CDR3 sequence is 14 residues long. CDR3 residues: CSVVTRGYQETQYF. The CDR3 region has the DNA TGCAGCGTTGTGACTAGGGGTTACCAAGAGACCCAGTACTTC.

The chain is built from TRBV6-1 and TRBJ2-7; 12 bases fit TRBD2. This CDR3 has 19 residues. Germline CDR1 reads MNHNS; CDR2 reads SASEGT. J lost 5 bases, V lost 4 bases, and 18 bases had no gene match. The CDR3 DNA reads TGTGCCAGCAGTGCGAGACCGGGACTAGCGGGTGGCTCAAGCGACGAGCAGTACTTC. Its protein is CASSARPGLAGGSSDEQYF.

This chain uses TRBV18 with TRBJ1-5; no clear D gene. Germline-derived CDR1 and CDR2 are KGHSH and LQKENI. V was pared by 4 bases and J by 4 bases, with 8 bases between. This CDR3 comprises 13 residues. CDR3 bases: TGTGCCAGCTCACGGGGAGGGAATCAGCCCCAGCATTTT. It is translated as CASSRGGNQPQHF.

This clone came up once. This chain connects TRBV10-3 to TRBJ2-7; tentatively, D is TRBD2 (5 bases). V was cut by 3 bases and J by 3 bases, with 12 bases left in between. Germline-derived CDR1 and CDR2 are ENHRY and SYGVKD. The CDR3 length is 14 residues. This CDR3 is CAISEPDGLYEQYF. In nucleotides, the CDR3 is TGTGCCATCAGTGAACCGGACGGACTCTACGAGCAGTACTTC.

This clone showed up just a few times. The chain is built from TRBV29-1 and TRBJ2-7; TRBD2 agrees at 11 bases. Germline V gives CDR1 SQVTM, CDR2 ANQGSEA. CDR3 length: 13 amino acids. J gave up 4 bases and V 7 bases, and 6 bases lay outside the gene matches. For the CDR3, the DNA is TGCAGCGCCACTAGCGGGAGTTTGTACGAGCAGTACTTC. Its protein is CSATSGSLYEQYF.

This clone was detected a few times. V gene TRBV7-9 combines with J gene TRBJ1-1; 10 positions agree with TRBD1. The V gene's germline CDR1 is SEHNR and CDR2 FQNEAQ (reference sequence). The trim removed 8 bases at V and 4 bases at J, leaving 4 bases unmatched. There are 13 residues in the CDR3. For the CDR3, the DNA is TGTGCCAGCGGGGGACAGGGGATCACTGAAGCTTTCTTT. It is translated as CASGGQGITEAFF.

The chain carries TRBV7-2 and TRBJ1-4; tentative D call: TRBD1 (5 bases). CDR1 SGHTA and CDR2 FQGNSA come from the germline V gene. The V end was cut by 0 bases, the J end by 4 bases, with 12 bases between. The CDR3 sequence is 16 residues long. The CDR3 is CASSLASGHLNEKLFF. The CDR3 nucleotides are TGTGCCAGCAGCTTAGCGTCCGGACACCTTAATGAAAAACTGTTTTTT.

This chain joins TRBV28 and TRBJ1-6; no clear D. The germline gives CDR1 MDHEN, CDR2 SYDVKM. V dropped 10 bases and J dropped 10 bases, with 17 bases sitting between them. This CDR3 is 13 amino acids long. The CDR3 DNA is TGTGCCACCCACACGGGGTCGAGGTCACCCCTCCACTTT. It encodes CATHTGSRSPLHF.

The rearrangement uses TRBV6-2 or TRBV6-3 and TRBJ2-3; 8 bases are a match to TRBD2. Germline loops: CDR1 MNHEY, CDR2 SVGEGT. This CDR3 spans 15 amino acids. Trimming at V came to 4 bases and at J to 4 bases, leaving 7 bases not matched to a gene. DNA for the CDR3: TGTGCCAGCAGTTTACTAGCGGAGCGAGCAGATACGCAGTATTTT. As protein: CASSLLAERADTQYF.

The chain is built from TRBV29-1 and TRBJ2-7; 7 nucleotides match TRBD2. This CDR3 has 15 residues. Germline V gives CDR1 SQVTM, CDR2 ANQGSEA. Unmatched junction bases numbered 11, after V lost 3 bases and J lost 3 bases. The CDR3 sequence is CSVEGGRGSGYEQYF. For the CDR3, the DNA is TGCAGCGTTGAGGGGGGGAGGGGATCTGGCTACGAGCAGTACTTC.

V and J are TRBV7-8 and TRBJ1-1; the D is unclear. The CDR3 runs to 13 residues. V lost 5 bases and J 2 bases, leaving 9 bases between the germline ends. Per germline, CDR1 SGHVS and CDR2 FQNEAQ. CDR3 residues: CASSPGFNTEAFF. As DNA, the CDR3 is TGTGCCAGCAGCCCGGGATTTAACACTGAAGCTTTCTTT. The full variable domain, completed using reference TRBV7-8 and TRBJ1-1, is GAGVSQSPRYKVAKRGQDVALRCDPISGHVSLFWYQQALGQGPEFLTYFQNEAQLDKSGLPSDRFFAERPEGSVSTLKIQRTQQEDSAVYLCASSPGFNTEAFFGQGTRLTVV.

This clone has more than one count but fewer than ten. The V call is TRBV24-1, the J call TRBJ1-5; no clear D. The CDR3 extends over 13 amino acids. Per the germline V gene, CDR1 is KGHDR and CDR2 is SFDVKD. V lost 5 bases and J lost 7, with 11 bases in between. In nucleotides, the CDR3 is TGTGCCACCAGTGTCGGAGATGGACAGCCCCAGCATTTT. This encodes CATSVGDGQPQHF.

V is TRBV19 and J is TRBJ2-7; 7 bases match TRBD1. The germline gives CDR1 LNHDA, CDR2 SQIVND (reference sequence). The CDR3 contains 15 residues. V gave up 5 bases and J gave up 5 bases; unmatched junction bases: 12. In nucleotides, the CDR3 is TGTGCCAGTAGTGCGCGCAGGGGGAAGAATGACGAGCAGTACTTC. Encoded protein: CASSARRGKNDEQYF.

V gene TRBV11-2 combines with J gene TRBJ1-5; TRBD1 is a possible D gene (6 bases). The CDR3 has 17 residues. V was trimmed by 5 bases and J by 3 bases, leaving 20 bases between them. The germline gives CDR1 SGHAT, CDR2 FQNNGV. The CDR3 loop reads CASSPGGATRVNQPQHF. The CDR3 DNA reads TGTGCCAGCAGCCCCGGGGGGGCCACCCGCGTCAATCAGCCCCAGCATTTT.

This chain connects TRBV7-2 to TRBJ2-2; 8 positions agree with TRBD1. This CDR3 is built from 15 residues. Trimming at V came to 5 bases and at J to 4 bases, leaving 6 bases not matched to a gene. Germline loops: CDR1 SGHTA, CDR2 FQGNSA. The CDR3 DNA reads as TGTGCCAGCAGCCCAGGGGGCCCGGGCACCGGGGAGCTGTTTTTT. Its translation: CASSPGGPGTGELFF.

This clone was recorded once. The chain employs TRBV7-2 and TRBJ2-1, with 7 bases that match TRBD2. The germline V gene has CDR1 SGHTA and CDR2 FQGNSA. Unmatched junction bases numbered 4, after V lost 5 bases and J lost 0 bases. The CDR3 contains 15 residues. CDR3 amino acids: CASSLKRDSYNEQFF. CDR3 coding DNA: TGTGCCAGCAGCCTTAAGCGGGACTCCTACAATGAGCAGTTCTTC.

The chain combines TRBV14 with TRBJ1-1, with 7 nucleotides matching TRBD1. The germline V gene encodes CDR1 SGHDN and CDR2 FVKESK. CDR3 length: 15 amino acids. Trimming removed 6 bases from V and 0 bases from J; junction bases left unmatched: 7. CDR3 region: CASSLQGQLNTEAFF. The CDR3 nucleotides are TGTGCCAGCAGTCTACAGGGGCAGTTGAACACTGAAGCTTTCTTT.

The chain has TRBV5-6 and TRBJ2-5; possibly TRBD2 for D (6 bases). Per the germline V gene, CDR1 is SGHDT and CDR2 is YYEEEE. The V and J ends lost 4 bases and 1 base respectively, with 11 bases between them. The CDR3 contains 14 residues. This chain's CDR3 is CASSRWTIQETQYF. The CDR3 region has the DNA TGTGCCAGCAGCCGATGGACTATCCAAGAGACCCAGTACTTC.

This chain connects TRBV2 to TRBJ1-2; 9 nucleotides line up with TRBD1. This CDR3 has 14 residues. CDR1 SNHLY and CDR2 FYNNEI come from the germline V gene. V was pared by 5 bases and J by 3 bases, with 4 bases of the junction left unmatched. The CDR3 region has the DNA TGTGCCAGCAGTTTACAGGGGGCAGACTATGGCTACACCTTC. This codes for CASSLQGADYGYTF.